This TCR beta chain was documented in a study of cytomegalovirus exposure and HLA in healthy donors. Study details: Earlier work reported roughly 120 million unique TCR beta sequences from 180 million or so T cells.

The CDR3 loop spans 16 amino acids. Looked up from germline, CDR1 is SGHTA and CDR2 is FQGNSA. Trimming removed 2 bases from V and 8 bases from J; junction bases left unmatched: 13. Study-wide results and limits: Among CMV-associated TCR beta chains, most appeared HLA-restricted in a later analysis. Analysis was carried out at a later point, and it linked a missense DCLRE1C variant to TCR beta V- and J-gene trimming. Associated with cytomegalovirus, according to the listing, were 164 TCR beta chains.

About this clone: Its antigen is not identified.

With 60 Vbeta and 13 Jbeta primers, the PCR was carried out. Generated by immunoSEQ multiplex PCR, the TCRdb table keeps only in-frame clones and is missing some. Among 150,000 to 200,000 clones listed, 75% to 80% were seen once. Sequencing input: PBMCs. The J gene is TRBJ1-2, the V gene TRBV7-2; 8 bases are a match to TRBD1. The sequence derives from a woman between 50 and 59 years old in good health and CMV-seropositive. CDR3 residues: CASSLSGQGGILGYTF. The CDR3, as DNA: TGTGCCAGCAGCTTAAGCGGACAGGGTGGTATCTTAGGCTACACCTTC. The variable domain in full, completed from reference TRBV7-2 and TRBJ1-2, reads GAGVSQSPSNKVTEKGKDVELRCDPISGHTALYWYRQSLGQGLEFLIYFQGNSAPDKSGLPSDRFSAERTGGSVSTLTIQRTQQEDSAVYLCASSLSGQGGILGYTFGSGTRLTVV.